This T cell receptor (beta chain) is from a study of CD8+CD57+ T cells in acquired aplastic anemia. Looking at the study overall: CD4+ cell libraries from healthy donors averaged around 9.8 million reads.

About this clonotype itself: The antigen is undetermined.

General study findings and limits: Fewer than 35 shared CD8+ CDR3s appeared highly expressed within patients' immunodominant clones.

Profiles of TCR beta VDJ and CDR3 were generated from a genomic DNA template. TCRdb analysed the reads with MiXCR anew, one entry per CDR3 protein. The sample lists about 150,000 distinct CDR3 sequences; around two fifths were seen once. CDR1 is WSHSY and CDR2 is SAAADI in the germline V gene. The CDR3 covers 13 residues. The J segment lost 7 bases and the V segment lost 6 bases, leaving 4 bases of the junction unmatched. The chain has TRBV10-2 and TRBJ2-1; 9 nucleotides align to TRBD1. Sequencing input: sorted CD4+, CD8+, or CD8+CD57+ T cells (not recorded which) from PBMCs. The sequence came from a human donor in good health, serving as a control. CDR3 loop: CASREQGANEQFF. The CDR3 nucleotides are TGCGCCAGCAGGGAACAGGGGGCGAATGAGCAGTTCTTC.